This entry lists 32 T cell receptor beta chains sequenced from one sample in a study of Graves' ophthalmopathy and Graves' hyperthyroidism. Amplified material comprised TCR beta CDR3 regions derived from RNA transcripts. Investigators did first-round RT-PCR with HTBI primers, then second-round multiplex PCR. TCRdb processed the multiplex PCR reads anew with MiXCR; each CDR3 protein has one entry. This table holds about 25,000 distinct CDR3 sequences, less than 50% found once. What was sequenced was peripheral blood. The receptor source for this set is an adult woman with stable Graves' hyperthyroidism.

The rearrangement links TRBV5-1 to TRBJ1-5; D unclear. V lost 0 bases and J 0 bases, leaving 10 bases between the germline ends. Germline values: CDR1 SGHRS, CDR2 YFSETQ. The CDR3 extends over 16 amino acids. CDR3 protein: CASSLGHGNSNQPQHF. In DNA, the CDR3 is TGCGCCAGCAGCTTGGGACACGGAAATAGCAATCAGCCCCAGCATTTT.

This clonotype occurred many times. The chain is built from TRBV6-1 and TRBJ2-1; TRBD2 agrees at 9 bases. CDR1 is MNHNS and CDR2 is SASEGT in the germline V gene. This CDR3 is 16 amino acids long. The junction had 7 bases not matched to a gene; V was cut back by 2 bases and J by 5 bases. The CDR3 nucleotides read TGTGCCAGCAGTGAATACGCGGGAGGGGTTGACAATGAGCAGTTCTTC. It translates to CASSEYAGGVDNEQFF.

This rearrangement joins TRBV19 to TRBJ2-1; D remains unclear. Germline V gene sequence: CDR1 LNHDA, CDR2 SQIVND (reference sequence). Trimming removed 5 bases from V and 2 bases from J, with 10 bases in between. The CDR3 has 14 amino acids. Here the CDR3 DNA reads TGTGCCAGTAGTTTAAACCGGGCCTACAATGAGCAGTTCTTC. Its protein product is CASSLNRAYNEQFF.

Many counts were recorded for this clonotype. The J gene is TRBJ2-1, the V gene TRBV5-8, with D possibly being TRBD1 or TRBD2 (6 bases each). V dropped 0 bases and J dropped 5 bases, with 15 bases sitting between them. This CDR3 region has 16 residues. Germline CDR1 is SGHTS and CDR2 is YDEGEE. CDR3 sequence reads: CASSLDPGASDNEQFF. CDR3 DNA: TGTGCCAGCAGCTTGGATCCGGGGGCAAGCGACAATGAGCAGTTCTTC.

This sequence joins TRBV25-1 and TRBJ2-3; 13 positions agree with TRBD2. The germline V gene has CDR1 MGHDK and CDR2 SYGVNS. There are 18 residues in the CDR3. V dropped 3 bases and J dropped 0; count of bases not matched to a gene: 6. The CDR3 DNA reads TGTGCCAGCAGTGAGCGGACTAGCGGGAGAGAGAGCACAGATACGCAGTATTTT. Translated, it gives CASSERTSGRESTDTQYF.

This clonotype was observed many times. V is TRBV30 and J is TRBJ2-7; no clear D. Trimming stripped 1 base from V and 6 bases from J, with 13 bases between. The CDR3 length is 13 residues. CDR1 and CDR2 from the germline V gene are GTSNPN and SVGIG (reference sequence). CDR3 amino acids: CAWSAAGPREQYF. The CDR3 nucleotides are TGTGCCTGGAGTGCCGCCGGACCTCGCGAGCAGTACTTC.

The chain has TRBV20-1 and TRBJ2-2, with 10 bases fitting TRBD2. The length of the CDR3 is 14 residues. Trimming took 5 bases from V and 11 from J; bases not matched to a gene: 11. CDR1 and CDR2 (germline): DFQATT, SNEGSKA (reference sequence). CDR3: CSAFSGRHSGELFF. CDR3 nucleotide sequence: TGCAGTGCTTTTAGCGGGAGGCATTCGGGCGAGCTGTTTTTT.

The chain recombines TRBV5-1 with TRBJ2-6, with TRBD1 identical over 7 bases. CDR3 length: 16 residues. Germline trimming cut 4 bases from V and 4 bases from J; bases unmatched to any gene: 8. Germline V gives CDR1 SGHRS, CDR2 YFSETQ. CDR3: CASSVNRGRGANVLTF. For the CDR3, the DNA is TGCGCCAGCAGCGTAAACAGGGGAAGAGGGGCCAACGTCCTGACTTTC. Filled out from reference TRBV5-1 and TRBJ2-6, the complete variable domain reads KAGVTQTPRYLIKTRGQQVTLSCSPISGHRSVSWYQQTPGQGLQFLFEYFSETQRNKGNFPGRFSGRQFSNSRSEMNVSTLELGDSALYLCASSVNRGRGANVLTFGAGSRLTVL.

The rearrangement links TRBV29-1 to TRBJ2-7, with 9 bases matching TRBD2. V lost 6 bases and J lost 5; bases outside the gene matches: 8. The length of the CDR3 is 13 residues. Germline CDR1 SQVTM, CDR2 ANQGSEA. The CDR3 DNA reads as TGCAGCGTGAGGGTAGCGGGAGCAGACGAGCAGTACTTC. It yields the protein CSVRVAGADEQYF.

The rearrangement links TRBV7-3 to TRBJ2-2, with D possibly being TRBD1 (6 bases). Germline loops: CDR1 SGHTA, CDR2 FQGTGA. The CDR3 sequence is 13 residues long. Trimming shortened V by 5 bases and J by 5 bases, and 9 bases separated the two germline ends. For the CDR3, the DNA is TGTGCCAGCAGCGCTCAGGGGACCGGGGAGCTGTTTTTT. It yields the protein CASSAQGTGELFF.

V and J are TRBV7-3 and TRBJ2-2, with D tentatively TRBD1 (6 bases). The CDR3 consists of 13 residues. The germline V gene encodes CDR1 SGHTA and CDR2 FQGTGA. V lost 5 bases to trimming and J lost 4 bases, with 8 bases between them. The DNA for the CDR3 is TGTGCCAGCAGCCCCAGGGGCACCGGGGAGCTGTTTTTT. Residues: CASSPRGTGELFF.

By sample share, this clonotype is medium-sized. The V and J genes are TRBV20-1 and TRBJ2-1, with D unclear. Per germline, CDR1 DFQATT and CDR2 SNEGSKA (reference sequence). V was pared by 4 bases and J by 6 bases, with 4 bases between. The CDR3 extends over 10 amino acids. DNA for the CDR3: TGCAGTGCTACGCTCAATGAGCAGTTCTTC. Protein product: CSATLNEQFF.

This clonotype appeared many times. The CDR3 loop is CASSLLTKPLHF. The CDR3 nucleotides are TGTGCCAGCAGTTTATTGACTAAGCCCCTCCACTTT. V gene TRBV28 combines with J gene TRBJ1-6; no definite D call. The CDR3 contains 12 residues. V lost 1 base and J lost 13, with 8 bases in between. Germline CDR1 is MDHEN and CDR2 is SYDVKM. Full variable domain (outside the CDR3, taken from reference TRBV28 and TRBJ1-6): DVKVTQSSRYLVKRTGEKVFLECVQDMDHENMFWYRQDPGLGLRLIYFSYDVKMKEKGDIPEGYSVSREKKERFSLILESASTNQTSMYLCASSLLTKPLHFGNGTRLTVT.

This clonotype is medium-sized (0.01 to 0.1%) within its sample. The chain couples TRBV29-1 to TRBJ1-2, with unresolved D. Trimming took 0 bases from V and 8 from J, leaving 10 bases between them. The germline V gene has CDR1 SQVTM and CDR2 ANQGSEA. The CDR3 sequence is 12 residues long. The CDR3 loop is CSVEEDSFGYTF. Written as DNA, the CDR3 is TGCAGCGTTGAAGAGGATAGTTTCGGCTACACCTTC.

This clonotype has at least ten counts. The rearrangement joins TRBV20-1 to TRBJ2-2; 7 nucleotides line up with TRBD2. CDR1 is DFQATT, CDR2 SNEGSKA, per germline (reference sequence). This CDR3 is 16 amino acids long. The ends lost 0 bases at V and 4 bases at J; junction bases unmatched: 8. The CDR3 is CSARDPGGSSTGELFF. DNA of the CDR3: TGCAGTGCTAGAGATCCGGGCGGGAGTAGCACCGGGGAGCTGTTTTTT.

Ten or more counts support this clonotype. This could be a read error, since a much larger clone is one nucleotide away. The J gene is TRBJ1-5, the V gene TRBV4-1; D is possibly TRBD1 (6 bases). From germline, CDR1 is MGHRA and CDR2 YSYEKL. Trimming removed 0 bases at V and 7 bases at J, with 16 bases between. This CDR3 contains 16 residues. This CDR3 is CASSQDRGGADQPQHF. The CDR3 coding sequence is TGCGCCAGCAGCCAAGATCGGGGGGGCGCCGACCAGCCCCAGCATTTT.

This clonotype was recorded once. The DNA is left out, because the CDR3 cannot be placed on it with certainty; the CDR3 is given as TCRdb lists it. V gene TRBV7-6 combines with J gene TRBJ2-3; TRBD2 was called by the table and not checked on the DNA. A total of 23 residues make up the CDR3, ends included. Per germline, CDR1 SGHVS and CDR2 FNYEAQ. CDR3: CDSSFYICSARDPAGGPNHTQYF.

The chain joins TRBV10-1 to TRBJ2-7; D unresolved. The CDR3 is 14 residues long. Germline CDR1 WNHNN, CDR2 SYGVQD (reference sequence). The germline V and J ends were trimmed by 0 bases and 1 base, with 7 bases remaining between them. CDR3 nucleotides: TGCGCCAGCAGTGAGTCGGACCCTTCCTACGAGCAGTACTTC. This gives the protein CASSESDPSYEQYF.

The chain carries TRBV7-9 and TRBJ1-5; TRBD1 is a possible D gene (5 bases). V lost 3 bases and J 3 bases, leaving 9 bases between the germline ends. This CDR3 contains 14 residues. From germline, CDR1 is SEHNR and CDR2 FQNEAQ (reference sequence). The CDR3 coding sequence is TGTGCCAGCAGCTTTCAGGGAGACAATCAGCCCCAGCATTTT. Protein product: CASSFQGDNQPQHF.

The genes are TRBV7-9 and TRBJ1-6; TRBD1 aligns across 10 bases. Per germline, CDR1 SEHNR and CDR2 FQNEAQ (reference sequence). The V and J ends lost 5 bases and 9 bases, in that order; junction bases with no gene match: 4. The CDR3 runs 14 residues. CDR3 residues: CASSTTGGGSPLHF. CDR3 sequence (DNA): TGTGCCAGCAGCACGACAGGGGGCGGTTCACCCCTCCACTTT.

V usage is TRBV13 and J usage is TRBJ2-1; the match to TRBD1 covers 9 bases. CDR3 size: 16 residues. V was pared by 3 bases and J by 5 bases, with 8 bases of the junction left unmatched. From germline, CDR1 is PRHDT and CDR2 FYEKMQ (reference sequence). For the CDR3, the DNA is TGTGCCAGCAGCTTCGACAGGGGGAGAGGGGACAATGAGCAGTTCTTC. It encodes CASSFDRGRGDNEQFF.

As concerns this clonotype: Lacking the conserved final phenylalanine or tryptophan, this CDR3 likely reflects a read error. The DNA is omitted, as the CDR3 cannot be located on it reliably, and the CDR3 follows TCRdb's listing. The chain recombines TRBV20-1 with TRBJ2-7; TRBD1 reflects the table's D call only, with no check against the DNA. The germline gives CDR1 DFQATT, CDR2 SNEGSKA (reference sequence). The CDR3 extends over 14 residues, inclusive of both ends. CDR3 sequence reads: CSARGGGFPYEQNY.

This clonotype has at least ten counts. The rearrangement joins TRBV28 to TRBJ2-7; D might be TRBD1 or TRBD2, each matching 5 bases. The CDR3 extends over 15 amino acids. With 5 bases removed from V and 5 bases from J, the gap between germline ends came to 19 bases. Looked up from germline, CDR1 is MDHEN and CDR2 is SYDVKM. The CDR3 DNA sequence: TGTGCCAGCAGTAACCTCCCGGGACCGAGCGACGAGCAGTACTTC. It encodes CASSNLPGPSDEQYF.

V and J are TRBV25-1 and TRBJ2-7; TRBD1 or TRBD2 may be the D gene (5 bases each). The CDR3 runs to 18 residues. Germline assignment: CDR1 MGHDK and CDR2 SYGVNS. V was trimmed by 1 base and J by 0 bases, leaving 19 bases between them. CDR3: CASSESIPGTANSYEQYF. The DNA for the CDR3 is TGTGCCAGCAGTGAATCCATTCCCGGGACCGCTAACTCCTACGAGCAGTACTTC.

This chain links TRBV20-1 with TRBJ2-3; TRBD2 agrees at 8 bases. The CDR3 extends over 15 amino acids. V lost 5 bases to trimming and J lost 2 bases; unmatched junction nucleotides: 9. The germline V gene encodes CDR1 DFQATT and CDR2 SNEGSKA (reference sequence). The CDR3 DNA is TGCAGTGCTGGGACTAGTAGTTGGAACACAGATACGCAGTATTTT. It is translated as CSAGTSSWNTDTQYF.

The CDR3 DNA is TGTGCCAGCAGCGTCCCGGGACTAGCGGGAGTCTATGAGCAGTTCTTC. The encoded protein is CASSVPGLAGVYEQFF. This chain connects TRBV9 to TRBJ2-1, with 14 bases aligning to TRBD2. The CDR3 spans 16 residues. V was pared by 2 bases and J by 8 bases, with 6 bases of the junction left unmatched. Germline loops: CDR1 SGDLS, CDR2 YYNGEE.

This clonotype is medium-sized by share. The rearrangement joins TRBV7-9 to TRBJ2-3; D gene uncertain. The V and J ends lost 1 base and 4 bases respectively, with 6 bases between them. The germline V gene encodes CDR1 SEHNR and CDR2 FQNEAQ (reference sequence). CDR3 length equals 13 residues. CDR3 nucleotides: TGTGCCAGCAGCTTAGGGGCTGCAGATACGCAGTATTTT. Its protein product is CASSLGAADTQYF.

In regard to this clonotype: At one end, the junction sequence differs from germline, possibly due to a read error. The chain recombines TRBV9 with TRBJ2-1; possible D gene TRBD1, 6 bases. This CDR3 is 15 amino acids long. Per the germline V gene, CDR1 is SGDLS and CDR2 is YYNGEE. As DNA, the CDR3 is TGTGTCAGCAGCACCCGGGACACCTCCTACGATGAGCAGCTCTTC. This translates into CVSSTRDTSYDEQLF.

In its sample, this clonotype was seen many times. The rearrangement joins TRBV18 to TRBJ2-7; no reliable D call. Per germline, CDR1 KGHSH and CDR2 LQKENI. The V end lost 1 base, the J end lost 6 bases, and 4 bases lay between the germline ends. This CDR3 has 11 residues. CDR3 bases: TGTGCCAGCTCACCACGCGTCGAGCAGTACTTC. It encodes CASSPRVEQYF. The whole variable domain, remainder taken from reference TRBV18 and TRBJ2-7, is NAGVMQNPRHLVRRRGQEARLRCSPMKGHSHVYWYRQLPEEGLKFMVYLQKENIIDESGMPKERFSAEFPKEGPSILRIQQVVRGDSAAYFCASSPRVEQYFGPGTRLTVT.

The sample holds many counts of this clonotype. The CDR3 reads CASIPTGFGTGELFF. CDR3 DNA sequence: TGTGCCAGTATCCCTACAGGGTTCGGAACCGGGGAGCTGTTTTTT. The J gene is TRBJ2-2, the V gene TRBV19, with D possibly TRBD1 on 6 matching bases. CDR3 length equals 15 residues. CDR1 and CDR2 (germline): LNHDA, SQIVND (reference sequence). V was shortened by 7 bases and J by 5 bases, with 17 bases between the two germline ends. The full variable domain, in which reference TRBV19 and TRBJ2-2 provide the parts outside the CDR3, is DGGITQSPKYLFRKEGQNVTLSCEQNLNHDAMYWYRQDPGQGLRLIYYSQIVNDFQKGDIAEGYSVSREKKESFPLTVTSAQKNPTAFYLCASIPTGFGTGELFFGEGSRLTVL.

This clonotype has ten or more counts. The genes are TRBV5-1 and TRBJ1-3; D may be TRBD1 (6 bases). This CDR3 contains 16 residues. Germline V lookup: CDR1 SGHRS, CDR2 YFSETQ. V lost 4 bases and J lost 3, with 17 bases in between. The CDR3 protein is CASSERDTGSGNTIYF. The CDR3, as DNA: TGCGCCAGCAGCGAACGTGACACAGGGAGTGGAAACACCATATATTTT. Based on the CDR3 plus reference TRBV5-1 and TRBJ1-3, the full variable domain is KAGVTQTPRYLIKTRGQQVTLSCSPISGHRSVSWYQQTPGQGLQFLFEYFSETQRNKGNFPGRFSGRQFSNSRSEMNVSTLELGDSALYLCASSERDTGSGNTIYFGEGSWLTVV.

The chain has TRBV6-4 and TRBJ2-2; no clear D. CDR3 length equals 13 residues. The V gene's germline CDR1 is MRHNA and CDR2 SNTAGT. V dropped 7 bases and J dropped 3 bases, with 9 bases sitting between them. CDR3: CASTDGDTGELFF. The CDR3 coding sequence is TGTGCCAGCACCGACGGAGACACCGGGGAGCTGTTTTTT.